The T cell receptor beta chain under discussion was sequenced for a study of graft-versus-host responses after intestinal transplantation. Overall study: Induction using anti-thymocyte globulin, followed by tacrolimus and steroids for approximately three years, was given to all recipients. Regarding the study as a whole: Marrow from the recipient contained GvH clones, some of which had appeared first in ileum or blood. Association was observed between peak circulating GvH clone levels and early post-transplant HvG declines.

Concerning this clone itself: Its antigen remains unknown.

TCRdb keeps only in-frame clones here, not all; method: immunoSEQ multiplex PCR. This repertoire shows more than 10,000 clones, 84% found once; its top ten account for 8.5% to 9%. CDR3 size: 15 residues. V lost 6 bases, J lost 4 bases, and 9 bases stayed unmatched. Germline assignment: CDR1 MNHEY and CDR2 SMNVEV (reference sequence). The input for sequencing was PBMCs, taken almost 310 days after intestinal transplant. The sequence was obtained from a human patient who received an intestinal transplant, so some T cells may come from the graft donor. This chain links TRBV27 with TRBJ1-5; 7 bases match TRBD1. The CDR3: CASRHTGARNQPQHF. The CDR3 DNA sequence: TGTGCCAGCAGACATACAGGGGCGCGTAATCAGCCCCAGCATTTT.